Listed below are T cell receptor beta chains from one sample, sequenced in a study of blood T cell repertoires in COVID-19. The protocol was immunoSEQ multiplex PCR, while the TCRdb copy is restricted to in-frame clones and leaves out a portion. The sample has approximately 130,000 clones; over 60% are singletons. Sample: peripheral blood. All receptors derive from a human donor in a cohort sampled during active COVID-19. The CDR3 runs from the conserved cysteine through the conserved F or W.

v_gene	j_gene	CDR3aa
TRBV6-5	TRBJ1-2	CASSYPGQRGYTF
TRBV6-5	TRBJ1-5	CASRITGVGNQPQHF
TRBV6-5	TRBJ1-2	CASSYRRVGGYTF
TRBV14	TRBJ2-2	CASSQVRTGELFF
TRBV5-1	TRBJ2-7	CASSLAGLPYEQYF
TRBV19	TRBJ2-7	CASSLAGGVSYEQYF
TRBV9	TRBJ1-5	CASSGPGQTNQPQHF
TRBV27	TRBJ2-1	CASSSRQTSLAQSYNEQFF
TRBV14	TRBJ2-5	CASSHRTEWDTQYF
TRBV12-5	TRBJ1-1	CASGLGHSSGTEAFF
TRBV4-1	TRBJ2-1	CASSQGARGAYNEQFF
TRBV29-1	TRBJ2-1	CSVDPGGTNEQFF
TRBV19	TRBJ1-2	CASSPLPGQGGYTF
TRBV7-9	TRBJ2-7	CASSLSRTSGTGEQYF
TRBV19	TRBJ2-1	CASRLTGSYNEQFF
TRBV20-1	TRBJ1-1	CSARTGILAFF
TRBV30	TRBJ1-1	CAWSERIGVGTEAFF
TRBV19	TRBJ1-2	CASSMSSVGYTF
TRBV27	TRBJ2-1	CASSLSGGLGYNEQFF
TRBV4-1	TRBJ1-2	CASSQGPPGPYHHGYTF
TRBV7-2	TRBJ2-7	CASSSGQSYEQYF
TRBV11-3	TRBJ2-7	CASSPPGRGIYEQYF
TRBV12-3/TRBV12-4	TRBJ2-7	CASSLASFYEQYF
TRBV3-1/TRBV3-2	TRBJ1-2	CASSQDAVAGNYGYTF
TRBV5-6	TRBJ2-3	CASSLIAPTDTQYF
TRBV7-9	TRBJ2-7	CASTHTGRNSYEQYF
TRBV7-9	TRBJ1-1	CASSPRGNTEAFF
TRBV11-2	TRBJ1-1	CASSSGYGTEAFF
TRBV6-5	TRBJ1-2	CASSQGTASKFTF
TRBV6-5	TRBJ2-7	CASRLAGGGPYF
TRBV3-1/TRBV3-2	TRBJ1-6	CASSQDSTLPNSPLHF
TRBV30	TRBJ1-5	CAWSVGGGQPQHF
TRBV5-4	TRBJ2-7	CASSFGTGKMDEQYF
TRBV10-3	TRBJ2-3	CAISESSGTFTQYF
TRBV2	TRBJ2-7	CASSGWDRAVYEQYF